Below are 22 T cell receptor beta chains sequenced from a single sample in a study of T cell clonality in common variable immunodeficiency. Sequencing used immunoSEQ multiplex PCR; TCRdb keeps in-frame clones, though not all of them. The sample includes 40,000 to 45,000 clones, none of them occurring once. Sequenced sample: peripheral blood mononuclear cells. These receptors were collected from a person aged 18 to 70 in good health.

This clone showed up just a few times. With the read ending 3 residues before the CDR3 end, the germline J gene is used to fill in that end. This rearrangement joins TRBV7-8 to TRBJ1-6, with no clear D. The germline V gene encodes CDR1 SGHVS and CDR2 FQNEAQ. V shed 5 bases and J shed 4 bases, with 15 bases lying between them. This CDR3 region has 16 residues. CDR3 amino acids: CASSHNWAAYNSPLHF. The CDR3 bases that were read are TGTGCCAGCAGCCATAACTGGGCAGCTTATAATTCACCC. Drawing the rest from reference TRBV7-8 and TRBJ1-6, the complete variable domain is GAGVSQSPRYKVAKRGQDVALRCDPISGHVSLFWYQQALGQGPEFLTYFQNEAQLDKSGLPSDRFFAERPEGSVSTLKIQRTQQEDSAVYLCASSHNWAAYNSPLHFGNGTRLTVT.

This clone was detected ten times or more. The observed sequence ends 3 residues before the CDR3 terminus, with the missing tail filled in from the germline J gene. The chain joins TRBV9 to TRBJ2-7, with a possible D match to TRBD1 (6 bases). Germline loops: CDR1 SGDLS, CDR2 YYNGEE. CDR3 length: 14 residues. Trimming took 3 bases from V and 0 from J, leaving 10 bases between them. CDR3 protein: CASSDGTHSYEQYF. CDR3 bases read: TGTGCCAGCAGCGACGGGACACACTCCTACGAG.

In its sample, this clone was seen many times. Read data end 3 residues before the CDR3 end; the end is taken from the germline J gene. This sequence joins TRBV6-2 or TRBV6-3 and TRBJ2-4, with TRBD1 identical over 8 bases. Germline CDR1 and CDR2: MNHEY and SVGEGT. The CDR3 extends over 12 amino acids. Incomplete CDR3 DNA: TGTGCCAGCAGCAGACAGGGGCAAAAT. The encoded protein is CASSRQGQN. The whole CDR3 region reads CASSRQGQNQYF.

The table lists this clone with many counts. The CDR3 end is not reached by the read, which stops 3 residues before it; the germline J gene fills it in. The V and J genes are TRBV5-1 and TRBJ2-7, with 10 nucleotides matching TRBD1. The CDR3 consists of 16 residues. CDR1 SGHRS and CDR2 YFSETQ come from the germline V gene. Trimming took 4 bases from V and 2 from J; bases not matched to a gene: 9. The CDR3: CASSSTRTGGAYEQYF. The DNA read from the CDR3 is TGCGCCAGCAGCAGTACCAGGACAGGGGGAGCCTACGAG.

As for this clone: Coverage ceases 3 residues before the CDR3 finishes, and the germline J gene fills in the end. The genes are TRBV20-1 and TRBJ2-7; TRBD2 aligns across 7 bases. CDR1 is DFQATT and CDR2 is SNEGSKA in the germline V gene (reference sequence). The CDR3 is 13 amino acids. Germline trimming cut 3 bases from V and 2 bases from J; bases unmatched to any gene: 4. CDR3 DNA, as far as it was read: TGCAGTGCTAGGAGCGGGGCTACCTACGAG. Translated: CSARSGATYE. The full CDR3 protein is CSARSGATYEQYF.

This clone was recorded at least ten times. The missing CDR3 end, 3 residues past where the read stops, is filled in from the germline J gene. The chain joins TRBV5-1 to TRBJ2-7, with 7 bases fitting TRBD1. CDR1 is SGHRS and CDR2 is YFSETQ in the germline V gene. The CDR3 sequence is 14 residues long. V shed 1 base, J shed 1 base, and the junction held 2 bases outside the gene matches. CDR3 in amino acids: CASSLQGVSYEQYF. CDR3 bases read: TGCGCCAGCAGCTTGCAGGGGGTTTCCTACGAG.

This clone was counted ten times or more. The CDR3 is cut off 3 residues early in the read; its end comes from the germline J gene. V usage is TRBV4-1 and J usage is TRBJ2-1; 12 nucleotides agree with TRBD2. Losses at the gene ends were 1 base for V and 7 bases for J; bases not matched to a gene: 5. This CDR3 comprises 16 residues. From germline, CDR1 is MGHRA and CDR2 YSYEKL. CDR3 DNA (partial): TGCGCCAGCAGCCAAGGGACTAGCGGGACGGGGAATGAG. Its translation is CASSQGTSGTGNE. Given in full, the CDR3 is CASSQGTSGTGNEQFF.

The sample holds a few counts of this clone. The read ends 3 residues shy of where the CDR3 ends; the end is completed using the germline J gene. The rearrangement links TRBV11-2 to TRBJ2-7; TRBD2 aligns across 9 bases. This CDR3 region has 14 residues. V gave up 1 base and J gave up 4 bases; unmatched junction bases: 2. Germline lookup yields CDR1 SGHAT and CDR2 FQNNGV. The CDR3 DNA, read in part, is TGTGCCAGCAGCTTAGGAGCGGGAGGATACGAG. Its translation: CASSLGAGGYE. The entire CDR3 is CASSLGAGGYEQYF.

This clone was observed at least ten times. The read gets to within 3 residues of the CDR3 end, and the germline J gene fills in the rest. V and J are TRBV5-1 and TRBJ1-4; a possible D gene is TRBD1 (5 bases). Trimming cost V 5 bases and J 7 bases, with 15 bases left between them. There are 14 residues in the CDR3. Looked up from germline, CDR1 is SGHRS and CDR2 is YFSETQ. The covered CDR3 bases are TGCGCCAGCAGTCCTAGACAGAAGAGTGAAAAA. This codes for CASSPRQKSEK. The full CDR3 is CASSPRQKSEKLFF.

This clone occurred many times. Read coverage stops 3 residues before the CDR3 terminus; the germline J gene supplies the remainder. V is TRBV2 and J is TRBJ2-7; D is possibly TRBD2 (5 bases). The V gene lost 5 bases and the J gene lost 0 bases, with 11 bases spanning the gap. The CDR3 runs 14 residues. Per the germline V gene, CDR1 is SNHLY and CDR2 is FYNNEI. Partial CDR3 DNA: TGTGCCAGCAGTCCCGCAAGCGGCTCCTACGAG. Translating gives CASSPASGSYE. The complete CDR3 protein is CASSPASGSYEQYF.

The sample holds many counts of this clone. Read sequence stops 3 residues before the CDR3 end, and the germline J gene provides the missing end. V is TRBV29-1 and J is TRBJ2-1, with 7 bases aligning to TRBD2. The CDR3 length is 14 residues. The V and J ends lost 5 bases and 6 bases, in that order; junction bases with no gene match: 10. The germline V gene has CDR1 SQVTM and CDR2 ANQGSEA. The CDR3 reads CSVSFAGDSNEQFF. The CDR3 DNA, read in part, is TGCAGCGTTTCTTTCGCGGGAGATTCCAATGAG.

This clone was picked up a small number of times. The read stops 3 residues short of the end of the CDR3; the missing end is completed from the germline J gene. This sequence joins TRBV5-1 and TRBJ1-1; 10 bases are a match to TRBD1. This CDR3 region has 17 residues. Looked up from germline, CDR1 is SGHRS and CDR2 is YFSETQ. Germline trimming cut 3 bases from V and 0 bases from J; bases unmatched to any gene: 8. The CDR3 DNA, read in part, is TGCGCCAGCAGCTCACCGACAGGGGGCGGAATGAACACTGAA. Translating gives CASSSPTGGGMNTE. The whole CDR3 sequence is CASSSPTGGGMNTEAFF.

This clone was seen many times. Coverage ceases 3 residues before the CDR3 finishes, and the germline J gene fills in the end. The chain links TRBV19 to TRBJ1-5, with 9 bases aligning to TRBD1. Losses at the gene ends were 5 bases for V and 7 bases for J; bases not matched to a gene: 6. The CDR3 covers 14 residues. Germline assignment: CDR1 LNHDA and CDR2 SQIVND (reference sequence). The DNA read from the CDR3 is TGTGCCAGTAGTGCAACGGGACAGGGCCAGCCC. Translated: CASSATGQGQP. The CDR3, in full, reads CASSATGQGQPQHF.

This clone was recorded many times. The CDR3 extends 3 residues past the end of the read, so its final part is completed from the germline J gene. The chain couples TRBV4-1 to TRBJ2-2; weak D call: TRBD1 (5 bases). CDR1 and CDR2 from the germline V gene are MGHRA and YSYEKL. Trimming took 1 base from V and 1 from J, leaving 13 bases between them. CDR3 length: 17 residues. Incomplete CDR3 DNA: TGCGCCAGCAGCCAAGGGACACTCGCTTTGAACACCGGGGAG. It codes for CASSQGTLALNTGE. The complete CDR3 protein is CASSQGTLALNTGELFF.

The sample holds a few counts of this clone. From the germline J gene comes the end of the CDR3, since the read stops 3 residues before it. V gene TRBV5-4 combines with J gene TRBJ2-5, with 7 bases aligning to TRBD2. Trimming cost V 3 bases and J 5 bases; bases outside gene matches: 7. CDR1 SGHNT and CDR2 YYREEE come from the germline V gene (reference sequence). The CDR3 has 14 amino acids. The DNA read from the CDR3 is TGTGCCAGCAGCTCTACTAGCGTTAGGGAGACC. The encoded protein is CASSSTSVRET. The entire CDR3 protein reads CASSSTSVRETQYF.

The table lists this clone with many counts. The read ends 3 residues early relative to the CDR3; the germline J gene fills the gap. This chain joins TRBV29-1 and TRBJ2-1, with D possibly matching TRBD2 (6 bases). Looked up from germline, CDR1 is SQVTM and CDR2 is ANQGSEA. The CDR3 runs to 12 residues. V gave up 3 bases and J gave up 7 bases, with 10 bases separating them. The covered CDR3 bases are TGCAGCGTTGACGGGGGTTTGAATGAG. It translates to CSVDGGLNE. The full CDR3 protein is CSVDGGLNEQFF.

This clone was detected ten times or more. The CDR3 end lies 3 residues beyond the end of the read and is filled in from the germline J gene. The rearrangement uses TRBV12-5 and TRBJ2-5; possibly TRBD2 for D (6 bases). CDR1 is LGHNT and CDR2 is FRNRAP in the germline V gene. The CDR3 loop spans 16 amino acids. V shed 1 base and J shed 1 base, with 13 bases lying between them. The covered CDR3 bases are TGTGCTAGTGGTTTGGCGGTCGGGGACTCCCAAGAGACC. It translates to CASGLAVGDSQET. In full, the CDR3 reads CASGLAVGDSQETQYF.

At least ten counts were recorded for this clone. The CDR3 extends 3 residues past the end of the read, so its final part is completed from the germline J gene. This sequence joins TRBV6-2 or TRBV6-3 and TRBJ2-4; 7 bases line up with TRBD2. The CDR3 covers 17 residues. The trim removed 2 bases at V and 8 bases at J, leaving 15 bases unmatched. Germline V gene data show CDR1 as MNHEY and CDR2 as SVGEGT. Partial CDR3 DNA: TGTGCCAGCAGTTACAACCGCGGGAGTATTCTCGGTGACATT. Amino acid sequence: CASSYNRGSILGDI. The entire CDR3 sequence reads CASSYNRGSILGDIQYF.

This clone has at least ten counts. Read sequence stops 3 residues before the CDR3 end, and the germline J gene provides the missing end. The chain is built from TRBV5-1 and TRBJ2-7, with 11 bases fitting TRBD2. J gave up 0 bases and V 4 bases, and 3 bases lay outside the gene matches. CDR3 size: 15 residues. Germline CDR1 reads SGHRS; CDR2 reads YFSETQ. CDR3 loop: CASSLGTSGSYEQYF. CDR3 DNA, as far as it was read: TGCGCCAGCAGCCTAGGGACTAGCGGCTCCTACGAG. The full variable domain, in which reference TRBV5-1 and TRBJ2-7 provide the parts outside the CDR3, is KAGVTQTPRYLIKTRGQQVTLSCSPISGHRSVSWYQQTPGQGLQFLFEYFSETQRNKGNFPGRFSGRQFSNSRSEMNVSTLELGDSALYLCASSLGTSGSYEQYFGPGTRLTVT.

This clone appeared many times. The covered CDR3 bases are TGTGCCAGTAGTATACGGGGGTCTTCCTTTTACGAG. Protein product: CASSIRGSSFYE. The entire CDR3 reads CASSIRGSSFYEQYF. The V and J genes are TRBV19 and TRBJ2-7; a weak D match, TRBD2 (6 bases). The read finishes 3 residues shy of the CDR3 end, and the germline J gene is used to complete it. With 2 bases removed from V and 4 bases from J, the gap between germline ends came to 15 bases. This CDR3 has 15 amino acids. The germline V gene has CDR1 LNHDA and CDR2 SQIVND (reference sequence).

As concerns this clone: The missing CDR3 end, 3 residues past where the read stops, is filled in from the germline J gene. The chain recombines TRBV7-2 with TRBJ2-2, with 7 bases aligning to TRBD1. The CDR3 has 15 residues. CDR1 SGHTA and CDR2 FQGNSA come from the germline V gene. CDR3 DNA (partial): TGTGCCAGCAGCCAACCACAGGGGAAGAGTGAAAAG. As protein: CASSQPQGKSEK. The CDR3 in its entirety is CASSQPQGKSEKLFF.

This clone has ten or more counts. The CDR3 is cut off 3 residues early in the read; its end comes from the germline J gene. The chain uses TRBV20-1 and TRBJ2-6, with 7 nucleotides matching TRBD1. The CDR3 runs to 15 residues. In germline, CDR1 is DFQATT, CDR2 SNEGSKA (reference sequence). V was pared by 5 bases and J by 1 base, with 5 bases of the junction left unmatched. Incomplete CDR3 DNA: TGCAGTGCTGAGATCAGGGGGTCTGGGGCCAACGTC. It yields the protein CSAEIRGSGANV. The complete CDR3 reads CSAEIRGSGANVLTF.